This T cell receptor beta chain was sequenced for a study of regulatory T cells in long-lasting Graves disease. This clonotype was counted many times. Time point denoted: newly diagnosed GD, antithyroid drugs for less than 3 months. From PBMCs, RNA was extracted and then used to make the TCR library. Peripheral blood, at approximately 10 milliliters, went into EDTA tubes. Germline CDR1 MDHEN, CDR2 SYDVKM. The CDR3 extends over 20 amino acids. The V and J ends lost 6 bases and 3 bases, in that order; junction bases with no gene match: 23. Investigators prepared the TCR beta libraries by applying iRepertoire HTBI primers and Arm-PCR of CDR3 regions. In the original analysis: Segment identification across samples yielded around 61 TRBV and approximately 15 TRBJ segments. TCRdb used MiXCR to reprocess the multiplex PCR reads, holding one entry per CDR3 protein. These V and J calls derive from TCRdb rather than the authors' analysis. The profile shows around 420,000 distinct CDR3 sequences, around 15% of them singletons.

The sequencing here drew on peripheral blood mononuclear cells (PBMCs), taken at new diagnosis, from a patient treated with antithyroid drugs. This chain uses TRBV28 with TRBJ2-7; 10 positions match TRBD2. The source is a female donor with Graves disease. CDR3 bases: TGTGCCAGCAGCTTGAATGGTGGGCTAGCGGGAGAGGCTGGGTTCTACGAGCAGTACTTC. Translation gives CASSLNGGLAGEAGFYEQYF.